This TCR beta chain was documented in a study of blood T cell repertoires in COVID-19. Study-wide context: The samples span acute and convalescent COVID-19 from the United States, Italy and Spain. Sample material is recorded as cDNA or gDNA derived from T cells, B-cell-depleted T cells, or PBMCs.

Germline-derived CDR1 and CDR2 are LGHDT and YNNKEL (reference sequence). V dropped 7 bases and J dropped 0 bases, with 10 bases sitting between them. This CDR3 spans 14 amino acids. The sample holds a few counts of this clone. In the source study's methods: Amplifying reference gene primers gave estimates of nucleated cell counts. Profiled with immunoSEQ multiplex PCR; TCRdb holds only in-frame clones, not every one. The DNA gave D and trimming, while V, J and clone size come from that table. The table records roughly 110,000 clones, roughly 90% of them present only once. Sequencing was carried out using peripheral blood. The clonotype comes from a man aged 35 to 55 with active or convalescent COVID-19. This chain uses TRBV3-1 (or the pseudogene TRBV3-2) with TRBJ1-3; D not resolved. CDR3 DNA sequence: TGTGCCAGCACGAGTGCTATCTCTGGAAACACCATATATTTT. Encoded protein: CASTSAISGNTIYF.